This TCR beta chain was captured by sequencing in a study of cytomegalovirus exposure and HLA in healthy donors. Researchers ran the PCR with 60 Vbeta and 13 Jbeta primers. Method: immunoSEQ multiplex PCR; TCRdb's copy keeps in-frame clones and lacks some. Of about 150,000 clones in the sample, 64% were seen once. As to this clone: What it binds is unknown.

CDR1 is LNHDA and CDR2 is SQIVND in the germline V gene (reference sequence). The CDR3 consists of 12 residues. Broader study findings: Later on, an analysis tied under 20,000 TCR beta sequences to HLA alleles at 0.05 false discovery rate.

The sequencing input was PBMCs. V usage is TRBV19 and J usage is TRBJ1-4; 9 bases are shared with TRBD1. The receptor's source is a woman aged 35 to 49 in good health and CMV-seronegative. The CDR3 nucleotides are TGTGCTGCCGGGACAGGGATTGAAAAACTGTTTTTT. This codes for CAAGTGIEKLFF.